This T cell receptor (beta chain) was sequenced during a study of resident and recirculating memory T cells in vitiligo. The sample holds a few counts of this clone. Sequencing used immunoSEQ multiplex PCR; TCRdb keeps in-frame clones, though not all of them. The repertoire holds approximately 69,000 clones, 80% to 95% seen once, with around 4.7% in the top ten. This CDR3 comprises 14 residues. Germline CDR1 MNHNS, CDR2 SASEGT. V was trimmed by 6 bases and J by 6 bases, leaving 12 bases between them. The chain carries TRBV6-1 and TRBJ1-6; D possibly corresponds to TRBD1 (5 bases). Material: blood. The receptor was derived from a male donor with vitiligo. In DNA form, the CDR3 reads TGTGCCAGCAGGGAGGGACGGTTTAATTCACCCCTCCACTTT. Translation gives CASREGRFNSPLHF.